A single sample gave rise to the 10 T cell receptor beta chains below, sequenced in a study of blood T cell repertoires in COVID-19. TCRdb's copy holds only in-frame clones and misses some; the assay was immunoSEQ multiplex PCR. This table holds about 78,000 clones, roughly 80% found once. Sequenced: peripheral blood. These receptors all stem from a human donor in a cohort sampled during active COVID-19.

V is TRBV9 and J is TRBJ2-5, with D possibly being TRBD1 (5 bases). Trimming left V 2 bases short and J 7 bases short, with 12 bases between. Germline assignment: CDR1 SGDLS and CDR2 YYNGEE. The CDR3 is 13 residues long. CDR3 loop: CASSVDHQGTQYF. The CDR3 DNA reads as TGTGCCAGCAGCGTTGACCACCAGGGGACCCAGTACTTC.

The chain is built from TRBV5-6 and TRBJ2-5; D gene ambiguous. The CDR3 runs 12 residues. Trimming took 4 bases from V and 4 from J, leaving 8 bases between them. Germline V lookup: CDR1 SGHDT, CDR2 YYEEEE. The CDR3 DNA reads TGTGCCAGCAGCATGGTCGGAGAGACCCAGTACTTC. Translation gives CASSMVGETQYF.

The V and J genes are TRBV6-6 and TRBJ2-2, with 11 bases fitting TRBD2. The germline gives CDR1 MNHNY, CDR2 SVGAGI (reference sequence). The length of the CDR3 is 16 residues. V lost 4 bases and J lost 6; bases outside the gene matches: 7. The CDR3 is CASSSLAGGSPGELFF. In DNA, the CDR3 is TGTGCCAGCAGTTCCCTAGCGGGGGGCTCCCCCGGGGAGCTGTTTTTT.

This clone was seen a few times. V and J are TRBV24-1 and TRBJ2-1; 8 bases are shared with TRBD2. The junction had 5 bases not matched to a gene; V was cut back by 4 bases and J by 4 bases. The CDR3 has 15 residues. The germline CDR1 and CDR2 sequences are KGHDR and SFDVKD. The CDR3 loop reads CATSDLSGGYNEQFF. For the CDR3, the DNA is TGTGCCACCAGTGACCTGAGCGGGGGTTACAATGAGCAGTTCTTC.

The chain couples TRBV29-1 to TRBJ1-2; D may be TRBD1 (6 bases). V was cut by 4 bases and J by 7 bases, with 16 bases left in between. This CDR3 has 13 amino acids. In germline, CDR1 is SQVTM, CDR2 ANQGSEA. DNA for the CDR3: TGCAGCGTTGGTCTAACAACAGGGACTGGCTACACCTTC. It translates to CSVGLTTGTGYTF. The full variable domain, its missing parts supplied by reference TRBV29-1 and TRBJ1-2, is SAVISQKPSRDICQRGTSLTIQCQVDSQVTMMFWYRQQPGQSLTLIATANQGSEATYESGFVIDKFPISRPNLTFSTLTVSNMSPEDSSIYLCSVGLTTGTGYTFGSGTRLTVV.

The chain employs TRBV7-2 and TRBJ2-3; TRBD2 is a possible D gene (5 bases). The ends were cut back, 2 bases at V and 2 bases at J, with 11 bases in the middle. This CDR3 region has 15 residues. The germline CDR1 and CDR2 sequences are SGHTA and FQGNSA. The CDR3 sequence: CASSLLAAHTDTQYF. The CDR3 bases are TGTGCCAGCAGCTTACTAGCAGCCCACACAGATACGCAGTATTTT. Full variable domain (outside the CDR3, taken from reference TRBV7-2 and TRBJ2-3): GAGVSQSPSNKVTEKGKDVELRCDPISGHTALYWYRQSLGQGLEFLIYFQGNSAPDKSGLPSDRFSAERTGGSVSTLTIQRTQQEDSAVYLCASSLLAAHTDTQYFGPGTRLTVL.

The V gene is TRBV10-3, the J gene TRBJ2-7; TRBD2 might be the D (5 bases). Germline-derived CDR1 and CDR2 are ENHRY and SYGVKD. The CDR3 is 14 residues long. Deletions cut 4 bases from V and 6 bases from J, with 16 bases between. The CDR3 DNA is TGTGCCATCAGTGGGAGGTTAAGTGAAGGCGAGCAGTACTTC. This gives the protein CAISGRLSEGEQYF.

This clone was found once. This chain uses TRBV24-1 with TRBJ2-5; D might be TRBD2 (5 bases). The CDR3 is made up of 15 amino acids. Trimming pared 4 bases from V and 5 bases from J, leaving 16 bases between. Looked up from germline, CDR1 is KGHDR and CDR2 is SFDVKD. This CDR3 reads CATSDPRGGGETQYF. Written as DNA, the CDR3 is TGTGCCACCAGTGACCCGAGAGGTGGCGGGGAGACCCAGTACTTC.

The CDR3 region is CAWSTGTHEKLFF. CDR3 nucleotides: TGTGCCTGGAGTACCGGGACTCATGAAAAACTGTTTTTT. The V call is TRBV30, the J call TRBJ1-4; maybe TRBD1 (5 bases). Germline V CDR1 and CDR2: GTSNPN, SVGIG (reference sequence). The CDR3 is 13 residues long. Trimming removed 2 bases at V and 6 bases at J, with 10 bases between.

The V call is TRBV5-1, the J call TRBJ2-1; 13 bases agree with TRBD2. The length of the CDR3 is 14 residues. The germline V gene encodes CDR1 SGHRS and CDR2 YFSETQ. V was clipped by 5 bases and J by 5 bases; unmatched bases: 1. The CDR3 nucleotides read TGCGCCAGCAGGGGACTAGCGGGGAACAATGAGCAGTTCTTC. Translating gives CASRGLAGNNEQFF.